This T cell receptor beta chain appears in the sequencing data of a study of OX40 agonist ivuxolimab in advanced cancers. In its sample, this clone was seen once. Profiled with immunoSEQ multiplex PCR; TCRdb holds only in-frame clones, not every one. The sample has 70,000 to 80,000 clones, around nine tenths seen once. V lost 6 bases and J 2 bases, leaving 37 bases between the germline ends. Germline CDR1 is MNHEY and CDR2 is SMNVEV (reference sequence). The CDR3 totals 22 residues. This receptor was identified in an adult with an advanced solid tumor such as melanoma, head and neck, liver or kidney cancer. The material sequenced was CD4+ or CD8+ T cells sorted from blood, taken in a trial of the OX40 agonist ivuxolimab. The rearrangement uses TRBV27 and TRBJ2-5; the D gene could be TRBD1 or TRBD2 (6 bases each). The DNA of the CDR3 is TGTGCCAGCAGCCTAAACCCCCCGTTGATGGGGGGCCGCACAAGCGCACAAGAGACCCAGTACTTC. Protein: CASSLNPPLMGGRTSAQETQYF.